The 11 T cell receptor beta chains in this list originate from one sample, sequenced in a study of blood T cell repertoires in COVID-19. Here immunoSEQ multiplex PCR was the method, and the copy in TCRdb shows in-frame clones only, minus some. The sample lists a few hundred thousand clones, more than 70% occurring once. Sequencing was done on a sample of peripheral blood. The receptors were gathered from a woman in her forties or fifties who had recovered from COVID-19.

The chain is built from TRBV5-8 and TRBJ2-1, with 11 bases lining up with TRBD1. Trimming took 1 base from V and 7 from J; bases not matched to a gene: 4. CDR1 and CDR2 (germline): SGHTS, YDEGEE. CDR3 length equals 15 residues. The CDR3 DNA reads TGTGCCAGCAGCTTGACAGGACAGGGGGCGAATGAGCAGTTCTTC. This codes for CASSLTGQGANEQFF.

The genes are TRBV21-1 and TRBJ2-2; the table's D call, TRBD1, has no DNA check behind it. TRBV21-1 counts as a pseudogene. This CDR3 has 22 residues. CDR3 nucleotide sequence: TGTGCCAGCAGCAAAAATAGCGGAATGGGACAGGGTGGGAATACAGGCATCGGGGAGCTGTTTTTT. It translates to CASSKNSGMGQGGNTGIGELFF.

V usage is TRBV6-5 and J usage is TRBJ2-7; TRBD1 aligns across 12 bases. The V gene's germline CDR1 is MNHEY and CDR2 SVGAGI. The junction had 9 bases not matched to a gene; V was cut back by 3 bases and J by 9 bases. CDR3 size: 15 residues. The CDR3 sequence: CASSYMGQGAVGQYF. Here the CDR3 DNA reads TGTGCCAGCAGTTATATGGGACAGGGGGCGGTTGGGCAGTACTTC.

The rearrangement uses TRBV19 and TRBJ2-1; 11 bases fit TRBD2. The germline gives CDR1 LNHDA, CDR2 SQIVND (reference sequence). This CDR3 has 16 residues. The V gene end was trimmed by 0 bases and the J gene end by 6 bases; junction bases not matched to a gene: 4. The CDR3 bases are TGTGCCAGTAGTATAGAGACGACTAGCGGGGCCAATGAGCAGTTCTTC. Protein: CASSIETTSGANEQFF.

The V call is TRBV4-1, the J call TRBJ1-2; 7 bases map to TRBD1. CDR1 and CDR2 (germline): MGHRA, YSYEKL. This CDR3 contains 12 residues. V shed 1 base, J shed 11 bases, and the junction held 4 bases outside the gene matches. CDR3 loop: CASSQGGGGYTF. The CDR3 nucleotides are TGCGCCAGCAGCCAAGGAGGGGGCGGTTACACCTTC.

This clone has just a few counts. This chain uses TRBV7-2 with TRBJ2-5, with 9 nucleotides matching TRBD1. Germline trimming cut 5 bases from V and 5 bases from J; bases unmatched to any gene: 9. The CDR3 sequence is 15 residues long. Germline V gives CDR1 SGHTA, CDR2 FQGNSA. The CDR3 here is CASSVTGGTWETQYF. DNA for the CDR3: TGTGCCAGCAGCGTGACAGGGGGGACTTGGGAGACCCAGTACTTC.

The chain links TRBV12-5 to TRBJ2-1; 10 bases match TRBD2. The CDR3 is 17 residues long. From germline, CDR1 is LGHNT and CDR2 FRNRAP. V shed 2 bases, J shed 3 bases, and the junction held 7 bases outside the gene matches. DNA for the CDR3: TGTGCTAGTGGTTTGTTTCTTAGCGGGGGGAGCTACAATGAGCAGTTCTTC. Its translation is CASGLFLSGGSYNEQFF.

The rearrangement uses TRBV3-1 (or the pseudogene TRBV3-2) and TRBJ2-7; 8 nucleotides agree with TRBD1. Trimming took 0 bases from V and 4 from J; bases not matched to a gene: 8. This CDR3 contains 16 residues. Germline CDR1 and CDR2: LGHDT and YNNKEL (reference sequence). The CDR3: CASSQDPRQGYYEQYF. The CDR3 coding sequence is TGTGCCAGCAGCCAAGATCCCCGACAGGGGTATTACGAGCAGTACTTC.

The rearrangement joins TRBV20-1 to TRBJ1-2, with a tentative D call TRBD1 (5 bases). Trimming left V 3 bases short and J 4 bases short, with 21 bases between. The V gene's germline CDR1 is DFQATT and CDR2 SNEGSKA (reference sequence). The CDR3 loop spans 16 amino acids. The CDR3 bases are TGCAGTGCTAGTGTCCGGAGACAGATTCTACTCTATGGCTACACCTTC. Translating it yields CSASVRRQILLYGYTF.

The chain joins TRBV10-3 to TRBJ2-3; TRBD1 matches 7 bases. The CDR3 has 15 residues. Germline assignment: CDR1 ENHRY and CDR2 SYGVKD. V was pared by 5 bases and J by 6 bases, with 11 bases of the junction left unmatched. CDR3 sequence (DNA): TGTGCCATCAGTTATAATCGCAAGGGACAGGATACGCAGTATTTT. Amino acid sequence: CAISYNRKGQDTQYF.

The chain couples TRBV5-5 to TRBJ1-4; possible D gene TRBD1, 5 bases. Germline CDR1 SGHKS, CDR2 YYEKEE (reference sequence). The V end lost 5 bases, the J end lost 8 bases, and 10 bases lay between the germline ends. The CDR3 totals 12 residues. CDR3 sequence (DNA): TGTGCCAGCAGGGGGCCAAGCGAAAAACTGTTTTTT. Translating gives CASRGPSEKLFF.